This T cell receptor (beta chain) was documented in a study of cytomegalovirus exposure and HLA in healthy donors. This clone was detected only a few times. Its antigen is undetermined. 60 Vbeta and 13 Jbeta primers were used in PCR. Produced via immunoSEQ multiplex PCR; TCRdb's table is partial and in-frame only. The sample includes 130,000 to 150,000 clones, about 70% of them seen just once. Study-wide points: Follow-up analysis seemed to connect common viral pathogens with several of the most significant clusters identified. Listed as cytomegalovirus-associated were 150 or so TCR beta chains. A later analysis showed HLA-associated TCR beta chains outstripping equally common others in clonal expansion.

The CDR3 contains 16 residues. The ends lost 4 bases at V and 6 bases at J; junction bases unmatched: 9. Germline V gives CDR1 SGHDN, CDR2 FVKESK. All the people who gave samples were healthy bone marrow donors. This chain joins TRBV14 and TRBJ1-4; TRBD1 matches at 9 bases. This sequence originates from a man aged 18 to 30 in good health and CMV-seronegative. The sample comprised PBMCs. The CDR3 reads CASSPYPGQGDEKLFF. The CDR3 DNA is TGTGCCAGCAGCCCGTACCCGGGACAGGGAGATGAAAAACTGTTTTTT.